The 30 T cell receptor beta chains listed next were all sequenced from one sample in a study of immune cell composition in non-small cell lung cancer. Measured with immunoSEQ multiplex PCR; TCRdb has only the in-frame clones, and not every one. Among approximately 9,800 clones, 60% to 80% were seen once, and the ten largest hold over 8%. Sequencing was carried out using lung tumor tissue. All receptors derive from a human donor with non-small cell lung cancer.

The V and J genes are TRBV14 and TRBJ1-5; 7 bases match TRBD1. Trimming took 1 base from V and 4 from J; bases not matched to a gene: 4. The CDR3 runs 15 residues. The germline V gene has CDR1 SGHDN and CDR2 FVKESK. CDR3: CASSQVQGFNQPQHF. CDR3 DNA sequence: TGTGCCAGCAGCCAAGTACAGGGGTTTAATCAGCCCCAGCATTTT.

In its sample, this clone was seen once. The gene calls are TRBV11-2 and TRBJ1-5, with D possibly being TRBD1 (6 bases). The germline gives CDR1 SGHAT, CDR2 FQNNGV. V was pared by 5 bases and J by 2 bases, with 16 bases between. CDR3 length: 16 residues. This CDR3 reads CASSRQNRDGNQPQHF. The CDR3 DNA sequence: TGTGCCAGCAGCAGACAGAACAGGGATGGCAATCAGCCCCAGCATTTT.

This clone was observed a few times. This chain connects TRBV2 to TRBJ1-2; D is ambiguous. From germline, CDR1 is SNHLY and CDR2 FYNNEI. The CDR3 is made up of 13 amino acids. The V end lost 5 bases, the J end lost 5 bases, and 12 bases lay between the germline ends. The CDR3: CASSFAPSYGYTF. DNA for the CDR3: TGTGCCAGCAGTTTCGCACCCTCGTATGGCTACACCTTC.

This chain connects TRBV9 to TRBJ2-3; 9 positions agree with TRBD1. Trimming cost V 1 base and J 1 base; bases outside gene matches: 1. Germline CDR1 SGDLS, CDR2 YYNGEE. The CDR3 loop spans 15 amino acids. This CDR3 reads CASSVRTGGTDTQYF. CDR3 DNA sequence: TGTGCCAGCAGCGTAAGGACAGGGGGCACAGATACGCAGTATTTT.

The V call is TRBV20-1, the J call TRBJ2-7; no reliable D call. Trimming removed 5 bases at V and 4 bases at J, with 6 bases between. CDR1 DFQATT and CDR2 SNEGSKA come from the germline V gene (reference sequence). CDR3 size: 10 residues. The CDR3 is CSALHYEQYF. The DNA of the CDR3 is TGCAGTGCTCTCCATTACGAGCAGTACTTC.

The chain has TRBV10-2 and TRBJ2-7; no clear D. Per germline, CDR1 WSHSY and CDR2 SAAADI. The CDR3 has 14 residues. The V end lost 6 bases, the J end lost 3 bases, and 15 bases lay between the germline ends. The CDR3 DNA sequence: TGCGCCAGCAGGTCCGGGTCTTCAATCTACGAGCAGTACTTC. Translated: CASRSGSSIYEQYF.

The CDR3 sequence: CASMEGGTEAFF. CDR3 coding DNA: TGTGCCAGCATGGAGGGGGGCACTGAAGCTTTCTTT. The rearrangement joins TRBV6-1 to TRBJ1-1; D possibly corresponds to TRBD1 (6 bases). Germline values: CDR1 MNHNS, CDR2 SASEGT. The germline V and J ends were trimmed by 7 bases and 4 bases, with 10 bases remaining between them. The CDR3 is 12 residues long.

The chain joins TRBV6-5 to TRBJ2-5; D gene uncertain. Looked up from germline, CDR1 is MNHEY and CDR2 is SVGAGI. V was clipped by 5 bases and J by 5 bases, with 6 bases between them. CDR3 length: 11 residues. CDR3 sequence reads: CASSHGETQYF. CDR3 sequence (DNA): TGTGCCAGCAGTCACGGGGAGACCCAGTACTTC.

The CDR3 is CASRRTGNSNQPQHF. DNA of the CDR3: TGTGCCAGCAGGAGGACAGGGAATAGCAATCAGCCCCAGCATTTT. The V and J genes are TRBV6-5 and TRBJ1-5, with 8 positions matching TRBD1. CDR3 length equals 15 residues. V lost 6 bases to trimming and J lost 0 bases; unmatched junction nucleotides: 4. The germline gives CDR1 MNHEY, CDR2 SVGAGI.

This chain joins TRBV11-3 and TRBJ2-2, with D uncertain. Germline lookup yields CDR1 SGHNT and CDR2 YENEEA. The length of the CDR3 is 12 residues. With 8 bases removed from V and 2 bases from J, the gap between germline ends came to 6 bases. CDR3 DNA: TGTGCCAGCGCCGACAACACCGGGGAGCTGTTTTTT. Amino acid sequence: CASADNTGELFF.

The chain carries TRBV5-1 and TRBJ2-5, with 8 positions matching TRBD2. This CDR3 is built from 15 residues. J gave up 5 bases and V 0 bases, and 6 bases lay outside the gene matches. The germline V gene encodes CDR1 SGHRS and CDR2 YFSETQ. The CDR3 DNA sequence: TGCGCCAGCAGCTTGGGTCTCCGGGAGGGGGAGACCCAGTACTTC. It is translated as CASSLGLREGETQYF. Complete variable domain (other parts from reference TRBV5-1 and TRBJ2-5): KAGVTQTPRYLIKTRGQQVTLSCSPISGHRSVSWYQQTPGQGLQFLFEYFSETQRNKGNFPGRFSGRQFSNSRSEMNVSTLELGDSALYLCASSLGLREGETQYFGPGTRLLVL.

The CDR3, as DNA: TGCGCCAGCAGCTCGGGGGCGATGAACACTGAAGCTTTCTTT. This gives the protein CASSSGAMNTEAFF. The J gene is TRBJ1-1, the V gene TRBV5-1, with TRBD1 as a possible D gene (6 bases). The V gene's germline CDR1 is SGHRS and CDR2 YFSETQ. Trimming took 3 bases from V and 0 from J, leaving 9 bases between them. The CDR3 consists of 14 residues.

The chain has TRBV7-8 and TRBJ1-6; a possible D gene is TRBD1 (5 bases). V dropped 10 bases and J dropped 5 bases, with 15 bases sitting between them. The length of the CDR3 is 14 residues. The germline V gene has CDR1 SGHVS and CDR2 FQNEAQ. This CDR3 is CATGAKDHNSPLHF. In DNA, the CDR3 is TGTGCCACTGGGGCGAAGGACCATAATTCACCCCTCCACTTT.

This clone was observed a single time. This rearrangement joins TRBV11-3 to TRBJ2-2; TRBD2 might be the D (5 bases). The CDR3 totals 15 residues. Trimming removed 0 bases at V and 4 bases at J, with 9 bases between. Germline-derived CDR1 and CDR2 are SGHNT and YENEEA. CDR3 sequence (DNA): TGTGCCAGCAGCTTAGACGGGGTCGGCACCGGGGAGCTGTTTTTT. This encodes CASSLDGVGTGELFF.

This clone appeared a few times. This chain joins TRBV19 and TRBJ1-5; a weak D match, TRBD1 (5 bases). The CDR3 runs 14 residues. Germline loops: CDR1 LNHDA, CDR2 SQIVND (reference sequence). Trimming took 2 bases from V and 8 from J, leaving 13 bases between them. In DNA form, the CDR3 reads TGTGCCAGTAGTATATGGGGAGGGGAAAAGCCCCAGCATTTT. It yields the protein CASSIWGGEKPQHF.

In DNA form, the CDR3 reads TGCGCCAGCAGCACGAGCCCAGTCGGGTCGGGGCAGCCCCAGCATTTT. Encoded protein: CASSTSPVGSGQPQHF. This sequence joins TRBV5-1 and TRBJ1-5; D is uncertain. This CDR3 comprises 16 residues. V was clipped by 4 bases and J by 7 bases, with 21 bases between them. Looked up from germline, CDR1 is SGHRS and CDR2 is YFSETQ.

This chain joins TRBV7-9 and TRBJ2-5; TRBD1 is a possible D gene (5 bases). V dropped 4 bases and J dropped 2 bases, with 11 bases sitting between them. The germline V gene encodes CDR1 SEHNR and CDR2 FQNEAQ (reference sequence). The length of the CDR3 is 14 residues. The CDR3 DNA reads TGTGCCAGCAGCTCGGACATTTTACAAGAGACCCAGTACTTC. This sequence encodes CASSSDILQETQYF.

The chain joins TRBV18 to TRBJ2-3; 8 bases map to TRBD1. The germline V gene has CDR1 KGHSH and CDR2 LQKENI. CDR3 length: 16 amino acids. Trimming removed 5 bases from V and 2 bases from J; junction bases left unmatched: 9. The CDR3 sequence is CASSTRQGSATDTQYF. CDR3 bases: TGTGCCAGCTCAACCCGACAGGGGTCGGCCACAGATACGCAGTATTTT.

The rearrangement links TRBV15 to TRBJ2-1, with D unresolved. This CDR3 is built from 12 residues. Germline lookup yields CDR1 LNHNV and CDR2 YYDKDF (reference sequence). The V gene lost 0 bases and the J gene lost 7 bases, with 4 bases spanning the gap. The CDR3 DNA is TGTGCCACCAGCAGAGATCTAAATGAGCAGTTCTTC. Translating gives CATSRDLNEQFF.

This chain connects TRBV7-3 to TRBJ2-1, with D perhaps given as TRBD1 or TRBD2 (5 bases each). This CDR3 has 15 amino acids. Germline CDR1 and CDR2: SGHTA and FQGTGA. Trimming left V 1 base short and J 3 bases short, with 10 bases between. CDR3 bases: TGTGCCAGCAGCTTAAGGGGGTGGCTCTACAATGAGCAGTTCTTC. This sequence encodes CASSLRGWLYNEQFF.

This clone was seen a single time. The chain uses TRBV5-1 and TRBJ1-1; 7 nucleotides line up with TRBD1. The CDR3 has 13 amino acids. V dropped 4 bases and J dropped 4; count of bases not matched to a gene: 4. From germline, CDR1 is SGHRS and CDR2 YFSETQ. The CDR3 bases are TGCGCCAGCAGCCTAGACAGGGTCACTGAAGCTTTCTTT. This gives the protein CASSLDRVTEAFF.

This clone was seen more than once but under ten times. The gene calls are TRBV10-1 and TRBJ1-2; no firm D call. CDR3 length: 13 residues. Germline assignment: CDR1 WNHNN and CDR2 SYGVQD (reference sequence). The V gene lost 2 bases and the J gene lost 7 bases, with 11 bases spanning the gap. The CDR3 loop is CASSEVKVGGYTF. The CDR3 DNA is TGCGCCAGCAGTGAGGTCAAGGTCGGTGGCTACACCTTC.

The chain couples TRBV5-8 to TRBJ1-5; D perhaps matches TRBD1 (6 bases). Trimming removed 4 bases from V and 6 bases from J, with 20 bases in between. The CDR3 covers 16 residues. CDR1 is SGHTS and CDR2 is YDEGEE in the germline V gene. The CDR3 DNA reads TGTGCCAGCAGCCTTAGTGGGGGCGCAGGAGGTCAGCCCCAGCATTTT. Protein product: CASSLSGGAGGQPQHF.

This clone has just a few counts. V usage is TRBV7-9 and J usage is TRBJ1-6; TRBD1 might be the D (5 bases). Per germline, CDR1 SEHNR and CDR2 FQNEAQ (reference sequence). This CDR3 has 15 residues. The ends were cut back, 0 bases at V and 6 bases at J, with 9 bases in the middle. The CDR3 DNA is TGTGCCAGCAGCTTAGCGGCAGGGAGTAATTCACCCCTCCACTTT. Translation: CASSLAAGSNSPLHF.

The rearrangement links TRBV5-1 to TRBJ1-6, with D unresolved. V was cut by 4 bases and J by 5 bases, with 10 bases left in between. The CDR3 runs 14 residues. Germline V gene data show CDR1 as SGHRS and CDR2 as YFSETQ. CDR3 bases: TGCGCCAGCAGCCTGCAGGTAGATAATTCACCCCTCCACTTT. Residues: CASSLQVDNSPLHF. Combining the CDR3 with reference TRBV5-1 and TRBJ1-6 gives the whole variable domain KAGVTQTPRYLIKTRGQQVTLSCSPISGHRSVSWYQQTPGQGLQFLFEYFSETQRNKGNFPGRFSGRQFSNSRSEMNVSTLELGDSALYLCASSLQVDNSPLHFGNGTRLTVT.

The V gene is TRBV4-2, the J gene TRBJ2-3, with D possibly being TRBD2 (5 bases). Deletions cut 5 bases from V and 0 bases from J, with 15 bases between. CDR1 LGHNA and CDR2 YNFKEQ come from the germline V gene. The CDR3 is made up of 16 amino acids. CDR3 in DNA: TGTGCCAGCAGCTCTCGGGCCCTAGCTAGCACAGATACGCAGTATTTT. Translating it yields CASSSRALASTDTQYF.

A few counts support this clone. DNA of the CDR3: TGCGCCAGCTCCTTGGGGCCGAACACCGGGGAGCTGTTTTTT. Protein: CASSLGPNTGELFF. The J gene is TRBJ2-2, the V gene TRBV5-1; maybe TRBD1 (5 bases). CDR1 and CDR2 (germline): SGHRS, YFSETQ. The V end lost 7 bases, the J end lost 0 bases, and 10 bases lay between the germline ends. The CDR3 contains 14 residues.

This clone appeared once. The chain joins TRBV6-5 to TRBJ2-5; TRBD1 aligns across 10 bases. CDR1 is MNHEY, CDR2 SVGAGI, per germline. The CDR3 has 13 residues. Losses at the gene ends were 8 bases for V and 6 bases for J; bases not matched to a gene: 6. The CDR3 spells CASGTGVPKTQYF. In DNA form, the CDR3 reads TGTGCCAGCGGGACAGGGGTTCCCAAGACCCAGTACTTC.

The chain joins TRBV7-2 to TRBJ2-7; 8 positions match TRBD2. Germline CDR1 is SGHTA and CDR2 is FQGNSA. CDR3 size: 11 residues. Trimming took 3 bases from V and 10 from J; bases not matched to a gene: 2. The CDR3 spells CASSFSGAQYF. CDR3 in DNA: TGTGCCAGCAGCTTTAGCGGGGCTCAGTACTTC. Looking up the rest from reference TRBV7-2 and TRBJ2-7 gives the full variable domain: GAGVSQSPSNKVTEKGKDVELRCDPISGHTALYWYRQSLGQGLEFLIYFQGNSAPDKSGLPSDRFSAERTGGSVSTLTIQRTQQEDSAVYLCASSFSGAQYFGPGTRLTVT.

V is TRBV11-3 and J is TRBJ2-1; a possible D gene is TRBD1 (6 bases). The CDR3 runs to 13 residues. In germline, CDR1 is SGHNT, CDR2 YENEEA. V lost 8 bases to trimming and J lost 4 bases, with 12 bases between them. The CDR3 DNA is TGTGCCAGCGCCAACCAGGGGTACAATGAGCAGTTCTTC. Protein sequence: CASANQGYNEQFF.